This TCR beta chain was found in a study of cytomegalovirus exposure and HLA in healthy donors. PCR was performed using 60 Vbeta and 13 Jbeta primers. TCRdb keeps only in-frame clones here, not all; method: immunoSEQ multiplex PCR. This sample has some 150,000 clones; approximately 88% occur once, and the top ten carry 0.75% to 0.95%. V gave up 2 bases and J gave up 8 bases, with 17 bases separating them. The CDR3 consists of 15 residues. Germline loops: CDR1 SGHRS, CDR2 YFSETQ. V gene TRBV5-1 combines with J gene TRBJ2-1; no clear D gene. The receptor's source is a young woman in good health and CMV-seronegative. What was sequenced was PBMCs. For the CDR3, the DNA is TGCGCCAGCAGCTTAACCGGTCGGCCCCAGGATGAGCAGTTCTTC. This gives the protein CASSLTGRPQDEQFF.